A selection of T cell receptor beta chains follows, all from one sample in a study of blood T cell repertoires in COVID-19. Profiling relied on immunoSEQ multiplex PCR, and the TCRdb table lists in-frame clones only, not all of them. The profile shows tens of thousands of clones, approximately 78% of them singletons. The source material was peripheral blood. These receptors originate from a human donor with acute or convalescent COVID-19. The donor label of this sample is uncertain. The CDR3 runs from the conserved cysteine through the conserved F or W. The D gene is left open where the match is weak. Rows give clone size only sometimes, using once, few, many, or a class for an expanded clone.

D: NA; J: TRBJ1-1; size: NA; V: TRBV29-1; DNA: TGCAGCGTTGAAGAACAGGAGACGAACACTGAAGCTTTCTTT; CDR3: CSVEEQETNTEAFF
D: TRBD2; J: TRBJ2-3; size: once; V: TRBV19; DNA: TGTGCCAGTAGGACAGGACTAGCGGCAGATACGCAGTATTTT; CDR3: CASRTGLAADTQYF
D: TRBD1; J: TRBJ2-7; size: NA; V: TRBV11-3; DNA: TGTGCCAGCATCCCAAAAAGTGGGACAGGGAGGATAAACGAGCAGTACTTC; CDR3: CASIPKSGTGRINEQYF
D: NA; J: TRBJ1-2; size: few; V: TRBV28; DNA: TGTGCCAGCACTATGGTCGGGGGTCGATCAGGCGGCTACACCTTC; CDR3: CASTMVGGRSGGYTF
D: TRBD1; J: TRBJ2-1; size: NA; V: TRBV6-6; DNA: TGTGCCAGCAGTTACCCCGAAGGTGGGACAGAAGAGTTCTTC; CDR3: CASSYPEGGTEEFF
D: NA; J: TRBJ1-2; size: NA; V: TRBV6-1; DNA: TGTGCCAGCAGTGACGGGCTCAGGGTCTATGGCTACACCTTC; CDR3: CASSDGLRVYGYTF
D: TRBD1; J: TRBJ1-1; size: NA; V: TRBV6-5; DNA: TGTGCCAGCAGTTCAACGTACAGGGGAGGTGAAGCTTTCTTT; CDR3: CASSSTYRGGEAFF
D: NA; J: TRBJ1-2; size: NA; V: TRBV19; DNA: TGTGCCAGTAGTATAGGCAGGAACTATGGCTACACCTTC; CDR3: CASSIGRNYGYTF
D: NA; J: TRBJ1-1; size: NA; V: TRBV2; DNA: TGTGCCAGCAGATTCAGCGGCGGGATTGAGAACACTGAAGCTTTCTTT; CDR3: CASRFSGGIENTEAFF
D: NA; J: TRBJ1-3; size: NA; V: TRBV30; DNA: TGTGCCTGGAGTGTACCCGGCTCTGGAAACACCATATATTTT; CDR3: CAWSVPGSGNTIYF
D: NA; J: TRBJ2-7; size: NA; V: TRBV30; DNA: TGTGCCTCCTCTACCGGGGGAAACAGGGAGCAGTACTTC; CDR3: CASSTGGNREQYF
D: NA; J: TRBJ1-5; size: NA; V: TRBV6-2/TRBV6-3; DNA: TGTGCCAGCAGTTACTCGATATTGGGGCAGCGCAATCAGCCCCAGCATTTT; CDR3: CASSYSILGQRNQPQHF
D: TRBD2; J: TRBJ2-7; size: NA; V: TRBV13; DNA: TGTGCCAGCAGCTTAGTTGCTAGCGGGAGAAACGAGCAGTACTTC; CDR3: CASSLVASGRNEQYF
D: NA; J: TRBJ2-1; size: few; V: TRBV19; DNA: TGTGCCAGTAGTATGCAGGCGTCCTCCTACAATGAGCAGTTCTTC; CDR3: CASSMQASSYNEQFF
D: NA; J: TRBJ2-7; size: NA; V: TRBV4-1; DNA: TGCGCCAGCAGCCAAGATATAGTCGTCGGTTACGAGCAGTACTTC; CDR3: CASSQDIVVGYEQYF
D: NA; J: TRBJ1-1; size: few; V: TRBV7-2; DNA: TGTGCCAGCAGCTTAGGGCGGAGGACCAGTCCCATGAACACTGAAGCTTTCTTT; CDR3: CASSLGRRTSPMNTEAFF
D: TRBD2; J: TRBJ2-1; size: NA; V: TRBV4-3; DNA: TGCGCCAGCAGGCCTGGACTAGCGGGAGGAGGGGGGTTTTACAATGAGCAGTTCTTC; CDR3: CASRPGLAGGGGFYNEQFF
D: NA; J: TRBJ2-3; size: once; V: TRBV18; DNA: TGTGCCAGCTCACAACCTAGCGTGGATACGCAGTATTTT; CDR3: CASSQPSVDTQYF
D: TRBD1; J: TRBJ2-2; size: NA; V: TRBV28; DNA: TGTGCCAGCAGTTCTCCGGGACAGGGGGTTCCCGGGGAGCTGTTTTTT; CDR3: CASSSPGQGVPGELFF
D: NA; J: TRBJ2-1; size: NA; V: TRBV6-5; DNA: TGTGCCAGCGGCATTGGTAATGAGCAGTTCTTC; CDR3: CASGIGNEQFF
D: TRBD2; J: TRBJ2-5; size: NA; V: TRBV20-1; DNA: TGCAGTGCTAGTTCCACTAGCGGGAATGTGATGGGAGAGACCCAGTACTTC; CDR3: CSASSTSGNVMGETQYF
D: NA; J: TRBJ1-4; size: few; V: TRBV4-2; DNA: TGTGCCAGCAGCCCCCGGCCCGGAGGTGAAAAACTGTTTTTT; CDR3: CASSPRPGGEKLFF
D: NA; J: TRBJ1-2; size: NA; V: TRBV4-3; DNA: TGCGCCAGCAGCCAAGATCCAGGGGCCTATGGCTACACCTTC; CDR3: CASSQDPGAYGYTF
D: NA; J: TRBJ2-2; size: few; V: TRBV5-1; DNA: TGCGCCAGCAGCTTGGAGACAACCAACACCGGGGAGCTGTTTTTT; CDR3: CASSLETTNTGELFF
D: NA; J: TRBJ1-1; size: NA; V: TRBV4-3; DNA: TGCGCCAGCAGCCAAGAGAGGGTTTCCACTGAAGCTTTCTTT; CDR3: CASSQERVSTEAFF
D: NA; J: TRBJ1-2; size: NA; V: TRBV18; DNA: TGTGCCAGCTCAGCCGGACAGTCTAACTATGGCTACACCTTC; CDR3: CASSAGQSNYGYTF
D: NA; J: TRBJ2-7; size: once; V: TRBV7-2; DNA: TGTGCCAGCGGTGCGTTCGGCTCGGGACTCTCCTACGAGCAGTACTTC; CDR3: CASGAFGSGLSYEQYF
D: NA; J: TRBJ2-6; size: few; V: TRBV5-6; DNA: TGTGCCAGCAGAGTGGAGATCCCTCTTTTTATATCTGGGGCCAACGTCCTGACTTTC; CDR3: CASRVEIPLFISGANVLTF
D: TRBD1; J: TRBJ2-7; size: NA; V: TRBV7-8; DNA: TGTGCCAGCAGCCACCTAGGGACAGATCGCTACGAGCAGTACTTC; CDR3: CASSHLGTDRYEQYF
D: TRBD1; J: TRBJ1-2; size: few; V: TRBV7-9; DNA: TGTGCCAGCAGCCCTGGACAGGGGAACTATGGCTACACCTTC; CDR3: CASSPGQGNYGYTF
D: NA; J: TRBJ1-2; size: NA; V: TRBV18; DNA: TGTGCCAGCTCACCCGGCTGGGGCCTCGACTATGGCTACACCTTC; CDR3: CASSPGWGLDYGYTF
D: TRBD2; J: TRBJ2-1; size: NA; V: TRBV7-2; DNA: TGTGCCAGCAGCCCCCAGACTAGCGGTCCCGCCCGAGGGCAGTTCTTC; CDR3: CASSPQTSGPARGQFF
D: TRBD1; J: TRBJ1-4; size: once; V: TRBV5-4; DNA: TGTGCCAGCAGCTTGAACAGGGGGCTGGGGGAAAAACTGTTTTTT; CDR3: CASSLNRGLGEKLFF
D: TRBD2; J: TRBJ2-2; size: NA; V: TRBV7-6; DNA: TGTGCCAGCAGCTTTCTAGCGGGAGAGTTCGGCGGGGAGCTGTTTTTT; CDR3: CASSFLAGEFGGELFF
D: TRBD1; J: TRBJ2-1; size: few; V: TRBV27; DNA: TGTGCCAGCAGCTCAGGGACAGGGGTGGGGATGGACAATGAGCAGTTCTTC; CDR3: CASSSGTGVGMDNEQFF
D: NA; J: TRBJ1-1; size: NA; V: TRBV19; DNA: TGTGCCACGGAAGTCTGGACAGTCACTTTCTTT; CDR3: CATEVWTVTFF
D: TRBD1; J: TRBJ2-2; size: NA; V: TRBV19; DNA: TGTGCCAGTAAGGTACAGGGGATGACCGGGGAGCTGTTTTTT; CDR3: CASKVQGMTGELFF
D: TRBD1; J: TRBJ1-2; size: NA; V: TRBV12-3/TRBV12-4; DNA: TGTGCCAGCAGTTTACGGGACAGCTATGGCTACACCTTC; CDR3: CASSLRDSYGYTF
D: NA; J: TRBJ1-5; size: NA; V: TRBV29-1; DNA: TGCAGCGTTGTAGTTGGAGGGGTTGGCACTCAGCCCCAGCATTTT; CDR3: CSVVVGGVGTQPQHF
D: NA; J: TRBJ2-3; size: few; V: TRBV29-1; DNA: TGCAGCGTAAAGGGGGACACAGATACGCAGTATTTT; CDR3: CSVKGDTDTQYF
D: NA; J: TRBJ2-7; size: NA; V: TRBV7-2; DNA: TGTGCCAGCAGCTTGGAGAGCTCCTACGAGCAGTACTTC; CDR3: CASSLESSYEQYF
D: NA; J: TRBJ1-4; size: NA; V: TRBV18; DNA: TGTGCCAGCTCACGAACGGGAATGGTTGGGGCAACTAATGAAAAACTGTTTTTT; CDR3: CASSRTGMVGATNEKLFF
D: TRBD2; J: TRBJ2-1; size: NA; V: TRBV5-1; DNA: TGCGCCAGCAGCTTGGGGGGGACTAGATACTACAATGAGCAGTTCTTC; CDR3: CASSLGGTRYYNEQFF
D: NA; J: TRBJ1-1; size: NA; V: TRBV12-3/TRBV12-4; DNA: TGTGCCAGCAGTTTTGAAGGGGCCGCTGAAGCTTTCTTT; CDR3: CASSFEGAAEAFF
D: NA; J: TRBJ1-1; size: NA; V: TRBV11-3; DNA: TGTGCCATCGGGAGAGGCGGGTCGACTGAAGCTTTCTTT; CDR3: CAIGRGGSTEAFF
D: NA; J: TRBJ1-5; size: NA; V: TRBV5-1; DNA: TGCGCCAGCAGCTTGGGGGAGGGAATTCTTAATCAGCCCCAGCATTTT; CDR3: CASSLGEGILNQPQHF
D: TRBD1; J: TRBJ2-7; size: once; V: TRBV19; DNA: TGTGCCAGTAGTGGCCTCGGTAGGGACAGGGAACAGTACTTC; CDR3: CASSGLGRDREQYF
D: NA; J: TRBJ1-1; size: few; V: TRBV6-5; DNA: TGTGCCACTGCGGCACCCGAGAACACTGAAGCTTTCTTT; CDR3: CATAAPENTEAFF
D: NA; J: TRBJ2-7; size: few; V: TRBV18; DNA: TGTGCCAGCTCAACAGGTAGTACAGGGTCCTACGAGCAGTACTTC; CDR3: CASSTGSTGSYEQYF
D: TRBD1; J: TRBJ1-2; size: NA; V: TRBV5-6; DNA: TGTGCCAGCAGCGTTGGACAGGGCGGTGGCTACACCTTC; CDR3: CASSVGQGGGYTF
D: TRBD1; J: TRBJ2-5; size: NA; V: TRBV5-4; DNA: TGTGCCAGCAGTCGACAGGGGGTAGAGACCCAGTACTTC; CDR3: CASSRQGVETQYF